The rows below give T cell receptor beta chains drawn from one sample of a study of OX40 agonist ivuxolimab in advanced cancers. Measured with immunoSEQ multiplex PCR; TCRdb has only the in-frame clones, and not every one. The sample includes more than 70,000 clones, about 92% seen only once; the top ten take about 13%. The specimen was CD4+ or CD8+ T cells sorted from blood, collected in a trial of the OX40 agonist ivuxolimab. These receptors were taken from an adult with an advanced solid tumor such as melanoma, head and neck, liver or kidney cancer. Both conserved end residues are part of each CDR3. Fields, in order: V gene, J gene, CDR3 protein.

>TRBV9|TRBJ2-2
CASSVWDTGELFF
>TRBV28|TRBJ2-7
CASSPLAGAPGQYF
>TRBV27|TRBJ1-1
CASSYARGGTEAFF
>TRBV5-5|TRBJ1-2
CASSAVSGGAYGYTF
>TRBV11-2|TRBJ2-1
CASSFLTGGGNEQFF
>TRBV28|TRBJ1-1
CASSLVRGTPNTEAFF
>TRBV6-5|TRBJ1-2
CASSYQQGAYGYTF
>TRBV13|TRBJ2-1
CASSDGGRGGKEQFF
>TRBV9|TRBJ2-7
CASSGGTEYEQYF
>TRBV4-1|TRBJ2-5
CASSPLSGGAGETQYF
>TRBV4-1|TRBJ2-4
CASSGGLAKNIQYF